The TCR beta chain described here comes from a study of cytomegalovirus exposure and HLA in healthy donors. Study results and caveats: Listed as cytomegalovirus-associated were roughly 180 TCR beta chains. Only CMV serostatus was available as immune exposure information. By HLA locus, TCR association rates varied in a later analysis, with DRB1 showing the most and HLA-C the fewest.

Primers for the PCR totalled 60 Vbeta and 13 Jbeta. Using immunoSEQ multiplex PCR, the repertoire was profiled, and TCRdb retains in-frame clones only, with some absent. The sample has more than 95,000 clones; over 70% are singletons. In regard to this clone: What it binds is not known.

Germline loops: CDR1 PRHDT, CDR2 FYEKMQ (reference sequence). The germline V and J ends were trimmed by 5 bases and 6 bases, with 14 bases remaining between them. The CDR3 extends over 13 amino acids. Sequenced: PBMCs. This receptor was identified in a man in his forties in good health and CMV-seronegative. The gene calls are TRBV13 and TRBJ2-7; a possible D gene is TRBD2 (6 bases). The CDR3 loop reads CASSPRRGSEQYF. As DNA, the CDR3 is TGTGCCAGCAGCCCTAGGCGGGGATCCGAGCAGTACTTC.